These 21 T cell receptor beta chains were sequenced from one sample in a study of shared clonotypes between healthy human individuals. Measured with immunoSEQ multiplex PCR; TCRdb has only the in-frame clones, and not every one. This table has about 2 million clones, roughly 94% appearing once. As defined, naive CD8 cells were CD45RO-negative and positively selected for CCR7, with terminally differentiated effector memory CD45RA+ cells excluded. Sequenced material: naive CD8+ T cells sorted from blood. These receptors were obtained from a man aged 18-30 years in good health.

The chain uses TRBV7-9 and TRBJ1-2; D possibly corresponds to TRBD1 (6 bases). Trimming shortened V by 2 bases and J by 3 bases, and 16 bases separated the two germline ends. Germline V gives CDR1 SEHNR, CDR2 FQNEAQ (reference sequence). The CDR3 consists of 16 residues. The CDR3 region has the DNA TGTGCCAGCAGCTTATTGATACAGGAGGGGGACTATGGCTACACCTTC. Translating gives CASSLLIQEGDYGYTF.

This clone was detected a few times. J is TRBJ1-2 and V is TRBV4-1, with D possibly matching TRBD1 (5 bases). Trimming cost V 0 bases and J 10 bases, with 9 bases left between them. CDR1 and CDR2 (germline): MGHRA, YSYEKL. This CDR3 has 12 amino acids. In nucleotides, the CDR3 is TGCGCCAGCAGCCAAGATGGGACCTTCTACACCTTC. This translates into CASSQDGTFYTF.

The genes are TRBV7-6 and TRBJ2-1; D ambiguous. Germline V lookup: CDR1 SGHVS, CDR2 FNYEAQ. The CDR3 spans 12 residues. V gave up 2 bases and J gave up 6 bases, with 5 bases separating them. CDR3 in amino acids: CASSLRVNEQFF. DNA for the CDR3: TGTGCCAGCAGCTTAAGAGTCAATGAGCAGTTCTTC.

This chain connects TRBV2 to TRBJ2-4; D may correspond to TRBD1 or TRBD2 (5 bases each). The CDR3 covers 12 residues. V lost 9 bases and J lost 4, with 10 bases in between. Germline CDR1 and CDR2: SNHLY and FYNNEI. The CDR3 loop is CASLGEKNIQYF. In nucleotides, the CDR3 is TGTGCCAGTCTGGGGGAAAAAAACATTCAGTACTTC.

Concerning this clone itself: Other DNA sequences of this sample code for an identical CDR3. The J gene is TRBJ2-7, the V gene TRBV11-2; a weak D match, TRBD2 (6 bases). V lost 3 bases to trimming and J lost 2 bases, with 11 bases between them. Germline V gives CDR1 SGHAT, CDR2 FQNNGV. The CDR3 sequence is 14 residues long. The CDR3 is CASSFGTGTYEQYF. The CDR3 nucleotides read TGTGCCAGCAGCTTCGGGACTGGTACCTACGAGCAGTACTTC.

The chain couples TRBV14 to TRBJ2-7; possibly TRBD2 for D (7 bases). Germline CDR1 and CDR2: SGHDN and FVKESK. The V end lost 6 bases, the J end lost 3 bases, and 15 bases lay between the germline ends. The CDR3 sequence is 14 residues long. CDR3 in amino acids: CASSWGGSVYEQYF. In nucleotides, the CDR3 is TGTGCCAGCAGTTGGGGGGGCTCAGTCTACGAGCAGTACTTC.

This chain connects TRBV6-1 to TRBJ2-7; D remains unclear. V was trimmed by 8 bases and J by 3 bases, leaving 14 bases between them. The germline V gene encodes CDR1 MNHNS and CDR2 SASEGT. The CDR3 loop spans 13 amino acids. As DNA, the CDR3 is TGTGCCAGCCTTACCCCGGACGGCTACGAGCAGTACTTC. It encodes CASLTPDGYEQYF.

The CDR3, as DNA: TGTGCCAGCAGCCCGGGACTAGCGGGAGAAGAGACCCAGTACTTC. Translated, it gives CASSPGLAGEETQYF. The chain links TRBV5-4 to TRBJ2-5, with TRBD2 matching 14 bases. The ends lost 4 bases at V and 3 bases at J; junction bases unmatched: 2. The CDR3 contains 15 residues. Per the germline V gene, CDR1 is SGHNT and CDR2 is YYREEE (reference sequence).

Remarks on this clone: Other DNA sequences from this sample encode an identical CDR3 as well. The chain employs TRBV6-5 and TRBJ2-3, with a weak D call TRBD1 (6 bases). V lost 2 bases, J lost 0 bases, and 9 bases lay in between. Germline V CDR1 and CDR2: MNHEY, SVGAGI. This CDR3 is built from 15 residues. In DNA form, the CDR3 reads TGTGCCAGCAGTTACGGGGGCGGGAGCACAGATACGCAGTATTTT. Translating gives CASSYGGGSTDTQYF.

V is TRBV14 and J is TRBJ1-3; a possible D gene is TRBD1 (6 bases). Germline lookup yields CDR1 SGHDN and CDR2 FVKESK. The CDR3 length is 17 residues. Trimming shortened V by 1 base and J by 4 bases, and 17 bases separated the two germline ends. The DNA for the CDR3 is TGTGCCAGCAGCCAAGGTGTGCCGGGGGCGGAAGGAAACACCATATATTTT. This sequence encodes CASSQGVPGAEGNTIYF.

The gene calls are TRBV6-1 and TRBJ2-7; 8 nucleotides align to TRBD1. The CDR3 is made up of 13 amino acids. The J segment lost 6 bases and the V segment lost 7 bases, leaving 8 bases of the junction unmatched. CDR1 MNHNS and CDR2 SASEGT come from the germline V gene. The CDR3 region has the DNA TGTGCCAGCATGCGGACAGGGCAAGGCGAGCAGTACTTC. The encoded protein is CASMRTGQGEQYF.

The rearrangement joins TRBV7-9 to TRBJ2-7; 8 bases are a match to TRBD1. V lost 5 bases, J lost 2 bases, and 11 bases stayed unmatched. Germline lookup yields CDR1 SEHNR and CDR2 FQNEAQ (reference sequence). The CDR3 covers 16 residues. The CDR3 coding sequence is TGTGCCAGCAGCCCCAGGACAGGGACGGGGACCTACGAGCAGTACTTC. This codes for CASSPRTGTGTYEQYF.

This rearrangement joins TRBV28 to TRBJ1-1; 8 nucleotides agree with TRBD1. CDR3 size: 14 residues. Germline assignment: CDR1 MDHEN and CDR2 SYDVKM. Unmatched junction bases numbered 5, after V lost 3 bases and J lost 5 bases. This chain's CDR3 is CASSLQGAVTEAFF. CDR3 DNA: TGTGCCAGCAGTTTGCAGGGGGCGGTGACTGAAGCTTTCTTT.

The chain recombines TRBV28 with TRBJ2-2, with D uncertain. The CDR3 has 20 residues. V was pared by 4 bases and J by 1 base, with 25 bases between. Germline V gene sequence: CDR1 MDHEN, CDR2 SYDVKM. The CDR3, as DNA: TGTGCCAGCAGTTCTCTACCTTTTTTTGGACGGACCTGGAACACCGGGGAGCTGTTTTTT. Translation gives CASSSLPFFGRTWNTGELFF.

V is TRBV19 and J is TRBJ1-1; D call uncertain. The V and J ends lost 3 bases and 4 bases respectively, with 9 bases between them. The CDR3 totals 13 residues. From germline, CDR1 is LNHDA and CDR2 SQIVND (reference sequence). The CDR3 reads CASSMWGSTEAFF. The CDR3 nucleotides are TGTGCCAGTAGTATGTGGGGATCCACTGAAGCTTTCTTT.

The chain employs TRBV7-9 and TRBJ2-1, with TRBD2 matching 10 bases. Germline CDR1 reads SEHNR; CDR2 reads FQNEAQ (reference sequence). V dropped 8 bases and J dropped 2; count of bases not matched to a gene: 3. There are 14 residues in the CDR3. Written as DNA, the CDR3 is TGTGCCAGCGGGGGGACTAGCGCCTACAATGAGCAGTTCTTC. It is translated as CASGGTSAYNEQFF.

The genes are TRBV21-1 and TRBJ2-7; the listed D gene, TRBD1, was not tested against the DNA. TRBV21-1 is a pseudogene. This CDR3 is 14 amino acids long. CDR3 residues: CASSKGTGAYEQYF. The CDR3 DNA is TGTGCCAGCAGCAAGGGGACAGGGGCCTACGAGCAGTACTTC.

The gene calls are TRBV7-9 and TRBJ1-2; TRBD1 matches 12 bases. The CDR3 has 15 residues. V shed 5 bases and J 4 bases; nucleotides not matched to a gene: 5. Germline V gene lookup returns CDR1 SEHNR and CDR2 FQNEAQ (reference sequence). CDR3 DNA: TGTGCCAGCAGCCATGGGACAGGGGGCGTCTATGGCTACACCTTC. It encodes CASSHGTGGVYGYTF.

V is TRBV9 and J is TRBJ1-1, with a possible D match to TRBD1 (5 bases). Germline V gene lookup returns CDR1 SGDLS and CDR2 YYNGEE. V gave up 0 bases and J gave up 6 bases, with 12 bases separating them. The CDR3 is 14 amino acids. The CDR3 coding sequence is TGTGCCAGCAGCGTAGGGGACGGAGCGGCTGAAGCTTTCTTT. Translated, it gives CASSVGDGAAEAFF. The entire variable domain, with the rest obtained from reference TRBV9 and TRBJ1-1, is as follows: DSGVTQTPKHLITATGQRVTLRCSPRSGDLSVYWYQQSLDQGLQFLIQYYNGEERAKGNILERFSAQQFPDLHSELNLSSLELGDSALYFCASSVGDGAAEAFFGQGTRLTVV.

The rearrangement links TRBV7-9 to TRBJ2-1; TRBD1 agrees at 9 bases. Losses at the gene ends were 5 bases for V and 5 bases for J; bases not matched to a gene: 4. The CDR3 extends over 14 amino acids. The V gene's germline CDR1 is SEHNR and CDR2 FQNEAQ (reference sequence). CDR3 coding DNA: TGTGCCAGCAGCGCCGGGACAGGGAACAATGAGCAGTTCTTC. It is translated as CASSAGTGNNEQFF.

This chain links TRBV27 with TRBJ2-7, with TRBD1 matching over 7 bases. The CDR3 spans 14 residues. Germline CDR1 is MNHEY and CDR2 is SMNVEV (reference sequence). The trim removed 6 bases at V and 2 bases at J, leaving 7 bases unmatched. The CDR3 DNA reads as TGTGCCAGCAGCCATTCGACAGGGACCTACGAGCAGTACTTC. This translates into CASSHSTGTYEQYF.